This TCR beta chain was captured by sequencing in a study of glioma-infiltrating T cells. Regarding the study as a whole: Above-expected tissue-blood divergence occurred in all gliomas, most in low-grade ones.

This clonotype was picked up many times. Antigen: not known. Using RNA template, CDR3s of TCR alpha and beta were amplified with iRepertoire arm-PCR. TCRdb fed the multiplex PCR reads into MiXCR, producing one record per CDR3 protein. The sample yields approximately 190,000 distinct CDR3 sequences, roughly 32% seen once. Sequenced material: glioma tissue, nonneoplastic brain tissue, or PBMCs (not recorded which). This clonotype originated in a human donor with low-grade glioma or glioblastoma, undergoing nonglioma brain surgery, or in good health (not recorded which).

CDR3 region: CATVVSGQGGTIYF. The CDR3 DNA follows: TGTGCCACCGTTGTGTCGGGACAGGGAGGCACCATATATTTT. The chain employs TRBV28 and TRBJ1-3, with 9 bases aligning to TRBD1. The ends lost 10 bases at V and 9 bases at J; junction bases unmatched: 13. There are 14 residues in the CDR3. CDR1 and CDR2 (germline): MDHEN, SYDVKM.